What follows is one T cell receptor beta chain and its context. As yet, its antigen is unknown. The data originate from a study of vaccination effects on CD4 cells after COVID-19. Sequenced by immunoSEQ multiplex PCR; TCRdb stores in-frame clones only, minus some. This table has 40,000 to 50,000 clones, about 74% appearing once. Within the ViraFEST assay, antigen-specific CD4+ T cells underwent expansion with viral peptide pools prior to sequencing. Culturing for roughly 10 days preceded CD4+ T cell isolation. The participants, recipients of two vaccine doses, got either BNT162b2 or mRNA-1273. Vaccine recipients lacked prior SARS-CoV-2 infection and had negative nucleocapsid antibodies. Days 3 and 7 saw half the medium replaced with IL-2 medium. General study results and limits: Early post-infection timepoints were missing from the study, which also had few convalescent patients.

This CDR3 contains 13 residues. V shed 5 bases and J shed 4 bases, with 14 bases lying between them. Looked up from germline, CDR1 is GTSNPN and CDR2 is SVGIG (reference sequence). This sequence joins TRBV30 and TRBJ2-5; TRBD1 might be the D (5 bases). This clonotype was sampled from a human donor who received a COVID-19 vaccine. The material was CD4+ T cells from PBMCs cultured with HCoV-OC43 spike peptides, obtained after COVID-19 vaccination. Regarding subset: HCoV-OC43 spike overlapping peptide pool stimulation. CDR3 nucleotide sequence: TGTGCCTGGGGAGCAGGGTTAGGAGAGACCCAGTACTTC. This encodes CAWGAGLGETQYF.